The 28 T cell receptor beta chains listed next were all sequenced from one sample in a study of CD8+ T cells in alopecia areata. It was with CD4, CD8alpha, NKG2D, NKG2ACE and other markers that pooled cutaneous lymph node cells were sorted. After isolation, RNA underwent reverse transcription to generate cDNA as the sequencing template. Assay: immunoSEQ multiplex PCR; the TCRdb copy retains only in-frame clones and omits some. The profile covers approximately 280,000 clones, none occurring a single time. Sample: CD4+ T cells sorted from a lymph node. These receptors all stem from a C3H/HeJ mouse with alopecia areata. Mice of this strain are of MHC haplotype H2-k.

This clone was observed many times. Mouse gene names apply. From the germline J gene comes the end of the CDR3, since the read stops 4 residues before it. The chain couples TRBV13-1 to TRBJ1-2; D perhaps matches TRBD1 (5 bases). Germline CDR1 and CDR2: NSHNY and SYGAGN. V lost 1 base, J lost 3 bases, and 13 bases lay in between. The CDR3 contains 15 residues. The DNA read from the CDR3 is TGTGCCAGCAGTGATAGGGCAGGGTCGGACTCC. It translates to CASSDRAGSDS. The whole CDR3 sequence reads CASSDRAGSDSDYTF.

This clone occurred a few times. The genes and germline here are from mouse. Read sequence stops 4 residues before the CDR3 end, and the germline J gene provides the missing end. This chain connects TRBV5 to TRBJ2-1, with TRBD2 identical over 10 bases. Per the germline V gene, CDR1 is LGHNA and CDR2 is YNLKQL (reference sequence). The CDR3 contains 14 residues. CDR3 in amino acids: CASSPGTGAPEQFF. The sequenced CDR3 bases are TGTGCCAGCAGCCCCGGGACTGGGGCCCCT.

The table lists this clone with a few counts. Here the gene names and germline are mouse. The missing CDR3 end, 4 residues past where the read stops, is filled in from the germline J gene. Different DNA sequences within this sample yield the same CDR3. J is TRBJ2-5 and V is TRBV13-1; 7 bases are a match to TRBD1. CDR1 and CDR2 from the germline V gene are NSHNY and SYGAGN. V lost 5 bases to trimming and J lost 0 bases; unmatched junction nucleotides: 3. CDR3 length: 14 amino acids. Incomplete CDR3 DNA: TGTGCCAGCAGCCCGGGACAGAACCAAGAC. This codes for CASSPGQNQD. The complete CDR3 reads CASSPGQNQDTQYF.

This clone was seen a handful of times. Any gene name here is a mouse gene name. The read terminates 4 residues before the CDR3 end, so the remaining end is supplied by the germline J gene. This chain links TRBV13-2 with TRBJ2-2; 8 nucleotides line up with TRBD2. V trimming: 1 base; J trimming: 3 bases; junction bases outside the gene matches: 2. The CDR3 runs 15 residues. Germline V gives CDR1 NNHNN, CDR2 SYGAGS (reference sequence). The sequenced CDR3 bases are TGTGCCAGCGGTGATTTGGGGGGGGACACCGGG. Its translation: CASGDLGGDTG. The CDR3 reads in full as CASGDLGGDTGQLYF.

This clone appeared a few times. The genes and germline here are from mouse. The read ends 4 residues before the CDR3 terminus; that terminus is restored from the germline J gene. V usage is TRBV19 and J usage is TRBJ2-5, with D perhaps matching TRBD1 (5 bases). Germline assignment: CDR1 FNHDT and CDR2 SITEND (reference sequence). The CDR3 is made up of 13 amino acids. The CDR3 here is CASSIGRVDTQYF. The sequenced CDR3 bases are TGTGCCAGCAGTATCGGCAGGGTAGAC.

Regarding this clone: Mouse gene names and germline throughout. Sequencing ends 3 residues short of the CDR3 end; the germline J gene provides the rest. V usage is TRBV1 and J usage is TRBJ1-6; D may be TRBD1 (6 bases). TRBJ1-6 is an ORF; its function is uncertain. Germline loops: CDR1 NSQYPW, CDR2 LRSPGD (reference sequence). This CDR3 is 15 amino acids long. V lost 2 bases and J 8 bases, leaving 13 bases between the germline ends. The CDR3 loop reads CTCSARGAIYSPLYF. CDR3 DNA (partial): TGCACCTGCAGTGCACGGGGGGCAATATATTCGCCC.

As to this clone: Mouse names are used for the genes. Read coverage stops 4 residues before the CDR3 terminus; the germline J gene supplies the remainder. The chain joins TRBV13-1 to TRBJ2-5; 11 bases match TRBD2. From germline, CDR1 is NSHNY and CDR2 SYGAGN. CDR3 length equals 15 residues. With V trimmed by 4 bases and J by 2 bases, 3 bases remained unmatched. The CDR3 sequence is CASSRLGGAQDTQYF. The sequenced part of the CDR3 DNA is TGTGCCAGCAGTCGACTGGGGGGGGCCCAAGAC.

This clone was recorded a few times. Genes and germline come from the mouse. The read ends 4 residues before the CDR3 terminus; that terminus is restored from the germline J gene. This chain links TRBV19 with TRBJ1-2; D ambiguous. CDR1 is FNHDT, CDR2 SITEND, per germline (reference sequence). The V end was cut by 0 bases, the J end by 0 bases, with 9 bases between. The length of the CDR3 is 15 residues. The CDR3 bases that were read are TGTGCCAGCAGTATAGGTCTCAATGCAAACTCC. It specifies CASSIGLNANS. The whole CDR3 protein is CASSIGLNANSDYTF. Supplemented by reference TRBV19 and TRBJ1-2, the full variable domain reads GGIITQTPKFLIGQEGQKLTLKCQQNFNHDTMYWYRQDSGKGLRLIYYSITENDLQKGDLSEGYDASREKKSSFSLTVTSAQKNEMAVFLCASSIGLNANSDYTFGSGTRLLVI.

This clone was found a few times. Mouse germline and gene names are used. From the germline J gene comes the end of the CDR3, since the read stops 4 residues before it. This chain uses TRBV13-3 with TRBJ1-2; maybe TRBD1 (5 bases). CDR1 NNHDY and CDR2 SYVADS come from the germline V gene. CDR3 size: 14 residues. Trimming pared 2 bases from V and 4 bases from J, leaving 12 bases between. CDR3 sequence reads: CASSDGRVGSDYTF. CDR3 DNA (partial): TGTGCCAGCAGTGACGGCAGGGTGGGCTCC.

Remarks on this clone: The gene names here belong to mouse. The CDR3 is cut off 4 residues early in the read; its end comes from the germline J gene. V and J are TRBV19 and TRBJ2-5, with 8 bases identical to TRBD2. The CDR3 consists of 14 residues. Per the germline V gene, CDR1 is FNHDT and CDR2 is SITEND (reference sequence). V trimming: 6 bases; J trimming: 3 bases; junction bases outside the gene matches: 6. CDR3 sequence: CASTANWGQDTQYF. The CDR3 bases that were read are TGTGCCAGCACCGCCAACTGGGGGCAAGAC.

About this clone itself: The gene names given are mouse names. Read coverage stops 4 residues before the CDR3 terminus; the germline J gene supplies the remainder. This CDR3 is also generated by other DNA sequences in the sample. The chain uses TRBV31 and TRBJ1-2, with TRBD1 identical over 7 bases. V lost 0 bases and J lost 0; bases outside the gene matches: 1. The CDR3 has 14 amino acids. The germline V gene has CDR1 GKSSPN and CDR2 SITVG. The CDR3 loop reads CAWSLGQANSDYTF. The CDR3 DNA, read in part, is TGTGCCTGGAGTCTCGGACAGGCAAACTCC.

On this clone: Germline and genes: mouse. The read falls 4 residues short of the CDR3 end, and the missing part is taken from the germline J gene. Other nucleotide sequences in the sample specify the same CDR3. The chain has TRBV1 and TRBJ2-5, with a tentative D call TRBD1 (6 bases). Germline-derived CDR1 and CDR2 are NSQYPW and LRSPGD (reference sequence). The CDR3 is made up of 14 amino acids. Trimming shortened V by 4 bases and J by 2 bases, and 10 bases separated the two germline ends. The part of the CDR3 DNA that was read is TGCACCTGCAGTGGCAGGGGTGGCCAAGAC. This gives the protein CTCSGRGGQD. The full CDR3 reads CTCSGRGGQDTQYF.

This clone was counted only a few times. The gene names given are mouse names. The CDR3 end lies 4 residues beyond the end of the read and is filled in from the germline J gene. The V and J genes are TRBV13-1 and TRBJ2-1; 8 bases line up with TRBD2. V lost 1 base, J lost 1 base, and 4 bases stayed unmatched. The CDR3 is 16 amino acids. Germline V gives CDR1 NSHNY, CDR2 SYGAGN. The chain's CDR3 is CASSDHGGANYAEQFF. CDR3 DNA (partial): TGTGCCAGCAGTGATCACGGGGGGGCAAACTATGCT.

Details on this clone: The gene names here belong to mouse. Sequencing ends 4 residues short of the CDR3 end; the germline J gene provides the rest. The rearrangement links TRBV31 to TRBJ1-2; D call uncertain. With 0 bases removed from V and 1 base from J, the gap between germline ends came to 6 bases. Looked up from germline, CDR1 is GKSSPN and CDR2 is SITVG. This CDR3 is built from 13 residues. CDR3 bases read: TGTGCCTGGAGTCTGAACAGAAACTCC. Amino acid sequence: CAWSLNRNS. The whole CDR3 protein is CAWSLNRNSDYTF. The variable domain in full, with the rest retrieved from reference TRBV31 and TRBJ1-2, is AQTIHQWPVAEIKAVGSPLSLGCTIKGKSSPNLYWYWQATGGTLQQLFYSITVGQVESVVQLNLSASRPKDDQFILSTEKLLLSHSGFYLCAWSLNRNSDYTFGSGTRLLVI.

To note about this clone: Gene labels here are mouse ones. The sequenced part of the CDR3 DNA is TGTGCCAGCAGCCTCGACAGCTATGCT. Its protein is CASSLDSYA. In full, the CDR3 is CASSLDSYAEQFF. The rearrangement uses TRBV5 and TRBJ2-1, with TRBD1 as a possible D gene (5 bases). The read comes to an end 4 residues before the CDR3 does, leaving the germline J gene to fill in the end. The CDR3 covers 13 residues. Trimming left V 4 bases short and J 3 bases short, with 7 bases between. CDR1 is LGHNA and CDR2 is YNLKQL in the germline V gene (reference sequence).

The sample holds a few counts of this clone. The gene symbols are mouse symbols. The sequenced fragment ends 4 residues before the CDR3 boundary, so the rest is inferred from the germline J gene. The J gene is TRBJ2-4, the V gene TRBV13-1, with 9 bases that match TRBD2. CDR1 and CDR2 (germline): NSHNY, SYGAGN. The length of the CDR3 is 15 residues. The V segment lost 5 bases and the J segment 3 bases; nucleotides outside the gene matches: 7. Partial CDR3 DNA: TGTGCCAGCAGGGCGACTGGGGGAGGCCAAAAC. Encoded protein: CASRATGGGQN. The whole CDR3 sequence reads CASRATGGGQNTLYF.

On this clone: Each gene name is a mouse one. The read gets to within 4 residues of the CDR3 end, and the germline J gene fills in the rest. The chain links TRBV13-3 to TRBJ1-2; no clear D gene. In germline, CDR1 is NNHDY, CDR2 SYVADS. The CDR3 covers 13 residues. V lost 3 bases to trimming and J lost 0 bases, with 6 bases between them. CDR3 DNA (partial): TGTGCCAGCAGTGCACCAGCAAACTCC. It yields the protein CASSAPANS. The CDR3 in its entirety is CASSAPANSDYTF.

Remarks on this clone: Each gene name is a mouse one. The identical CDR3 is also encoded by other nucleotide sequences in the sample. CDR3 DNA (partial): TGTGCCAGCTCTCTCTCAACTGGGGGGCCCTAT. Translation: CASSLSTGGPY. The CDR3 in its entirety is CASSLSTGGPYEQYF. The chain carries TRBV12-1 and TRBJ2-7, with 9 bases identical to TRBD2. The observed sequence ends 4 residues before the CDR3 terminus, with the missing tail filled in from the germline J gene. Per the germline V gene, CDR1 is SGHSN and CDR2 is HYEKVE. This CDR3 is built from 15 residues. J was trimmed by 2 bases and V by 0 bases; bases with no gene match: 4.

As regards this clone: The listed genes are named as in mouse. The CDR3 is cut off 4 residues early in the read; its end comes from the germline J gene. The rearrangement uses TRBV5 and TRBJ2-2, with 12 bases fitting TRBD2. The CDR3 is made up of 16 amino acids. J gave up 3 bases and V 3 bases, and 2 bases lay outside the gene matches. The germline V gene has CDR1 LGHNA and CDR2 YNLKQL (reference sequence). CDR3 bases read: TGTGCCAGCAGCCACGACTGGGGGGGCGACACCGGG. This codes for CASSHDWGGDTG. The entire CDR3 protein reads CASSHDWGGDTGQLYF.

This clone has more than one count but fewer than ten. Gene names denote mouse genes. The CDR3 is cut off 4 residues early in the read; its end comes from the germline J gene. V and J are TRBV13-1 and TRBJ2-5; perhaps TRBD2 as D (6 bases). V shed 3 bases and J shed 1 base, with 12 bases lying between them. From germline, CDR1 is NSHNY and CDR2 SYGAGN. This CDR3 has 15 amino acids. CDR3 DNA, as far as it was read: TGTGCCAGCAGTGGCTCGACTGGCGACCAAGAC. This sequence encodes CASSGSTGDQD. The whole CDR3 sequence reads CASSGSTGDQDTQYF.

This clone has ten or more counts. Mouse germline and gene names are used. The read ends 4 residues before the CDR3 terminus; that terminus is restored from the germline J gene. Other DNA sequences in the same sample also yield this CDR3. V and J are TRBV13-3 and TRBJ2-5; 8 nucleotides match TRBD1. Trimming cost V 5 bases and J 3 bases; bases outside gene matches: 2. The germline V gene encodes CDR1 NNHDY and CDR2 SYVADS. The CDR3 is 13 amino acids. The DNA read from the CDR3 is TGTGCCAGCAGGAGACAGGGGCAAGAC. Translating gives CASRRQGQD. The full CDR3 is CASRRQGQDTQYF.

Worth noting for this clone: All gene names here are mouse names. The CDR3 goes on 4 residues after the read ends, and that part is filled in from the germline J gene. Other nucleotide sequences from this sample produce the same CDR3. J is TRBJ1-1 and V is TRBV13-1, with TRBD1 as a possible D gene (6 bases). The germline CDR1 and CDR2 sequences are NSHNY and SYGAGN. The CDR3 is made up of 14 amino acids. Trimming stripped 0 bases from V and 0 bases from J, with 6 bases between. The CDR3 is CASSDGQANTEVFF. The sequenced CDR3 bases are TGTGCCAGCAGTGATGGACAGGCAAACACA.

This clone has just a few counts. The listed genes are named as in mouse. The CDR3 end is not reached by the read, which stops 4 residues before it; the germline J gene fills it in. The chain employs TRBV1 and TRBJ1-2; D not certain. Trimming removed 4 bases from V and 0 bases from J, with 6 bases in between. CDR1 and CDR2 (germline): NSQYPW, LRSPGD (reference sequence). The CDR3 contains 13 residues. The CDR3 reads CTCSGGPNSDYTF. The sequenced CDR3 bases are TGCACCTGCAGTGGAGGTCCAAACTCC.

The sample holds a few counts of this clone. Mouse gene names apply. The sequence runs out 4 residues before the end of the CDR3; the remainder is reconstructed from the germline J gene. The identical CDR3 is also encoded by other nucleotide sequences in the sample. This chain joins TRBV1 and TRBJ2-5; 10 bases are shared with TRBD1. Germline V gives CDR1 NSQYPW, CDR2 LRSPGD (reference sequence). CDR3 length: 14 residues. CDR3 DNA (partial): TGCACCTGCAGTCCCGGGACAGGGGCGGAC. It encodes CTCSPGTGAD. The CDR3 in full is CTCSPGTGADTQYF.

This clone showed up just a few times. The gene names here belong to mouse. Read sequence stops 4 residues before the CDR3 end, and the germline J gene provides the missing end. The chain has TRBV13-1 and TRBJ2-1, with 7 bases fitting TRBD2. The CDR3 is 14 amino acids. Germline lookup yields CDR1 NSHNY and CDR2 SYGAGN. Incomplete CDR3 DNA: TGTGCCAGCAGTGACTGGGGGAGGGACGCT. It yields the protein CASSDWGRDA. The entire CDR3 protein is CASSDWGRDAEQFF.

This clone came up a few times. The gene symbols are mouse symbols. The DNA ends 4 residues before the CDR3 does, and the rest of the CDR3 is filled in from the germline J gene. V usage is TRBV13-2 and J usage is TRBJ2-4; 8 bases fit TRBD1. Per germline, CDR1 NNHNN and CDR2 SYGAGS (reference sequence). This CDR3 is built from 14 residues. Incomplete CDR3 DNA: TGTGCCAGCGGGACAGGGGAGGGGAAAAAC. This codes for CASGTGEGKN. The CDR3 reads in full as CASGTGEGKNTLYF.

Comments on this clone: Gene labels here are mouse ones. The read ends 3 residues early relative to the CDR3; the germline J gene fills the gap. The J gene is TRBJ1-6, the V gene TRBV13-1, with TRBD1 identical over 8 bases. TRBJ1-6 is labeled an ORF, and its function is uncertain. The CDR3 length is 16 residues. The J segment lost 5 bases and the V segment lost 0 bases, leaving 4 bases of the junction unmatched. The germline CDR1 and CDR2 sequences are NSHNY and SYGAGN. CDR3 DNA, as far as it was read: TGTGCCAGCAGTGATGCACGGACAGGGAATAATTCGCCC. This sequence encodes CASSDARTGNNSP. The whole CDR3 region reads CASSDARTGNNSPLYF.

This clone was seen a handful of times. The genes and germline here are from mouse. The CDR3 end lies 4 residues beyond the end of the read and is filled in from the germline J gene. Other DNA sequences of this sample code for an identical CDR3. The genes are TRBV1 and TRBJ2-7, with 9 bases lining up with TRBD1. The CDR3 totals 14 residues. Germline loops: CDR1 NSQYPW, CDR2 LRSPGD (reference sequence). The CDR3: CTCSAGDRDYEQYF. The covered CDR3 bases are TGCACCTGCAGTGCAGGGGACAGGGATTAT.